The source of this T cell receptor beta chain is a study of CD8 T cells in Susac syndrome. Findings of the study overall: Individuals included in the TCR sequencing and HLA analysis were acknowledged by the study to be relatively few in number.

Turning to this clonotype: Its antigen is undetermined.

J was trimmed by 3 bases and V by 1 base; bases with no gene match: 3. The CDR3 contains 16 residues. Germline V gene lookup returns CDR1 SGHAT and CDR2 FQNNGV. The patients serving as multiple sclerosis controls were treatment-naive. They had stable or active relapsing-remitting disease and fulfilled revised McDonald criteria. TEMRA cells were enriched by FACS, and CD4+ and CD8+ T cells were negatively isolated. Random hexamers were used to reverse transcribe the RNA input (about 0.5 to 1 ug). TCRdb re-analysed the immunoSEQ multiplex PCR reads in MiXCR, keeping a single row per CDR3 protein. Counted here are about 280,000 distinct CDR3 sequences, 85% occurring once; the ten biggest clones make up over 0.09%.

The sequenced sample was CD8+ T cells from PBMCs. The gene calls are TRBV11-2 and TRBJ2-5; TRBD2 aligns across 12 bases. The TCR originated in a human donor with multiple sclerosis. The DNA of the CDR3 is TGTGCCAGCAGCTTAGCCCGGACTAGCGGGAAAGAGACCCAGTACTTC. As protein: CASSLARTSGKETQYF.